The present T cell receptor (beta chain) was sequenced within a study of CD8 T cells in ankylosing spondylitis. Findings of the study overall: Reportedly, significant enrichment of disease-linked clones occurred in matched ankylosing spondylitis synovial fluid. With a CD8+ phenotype, disease-linked clones were relatively rare in peripheral blood. A motif in TCR beta, a set of roughly eight highly homologous variants, appeared characteristic of ankylosing spondylitis blood. Reactive arthritis synovial fluid and blood previously showed some of these motif variants.

The V and J ends lost 2 bases and 5 bases respectively, with 7 bases between them. CDR3 size: 12 residues. Germline V gene data show CDR1 as SGHDT and CDR2 as YYEEEE. This clonotype was seen at least ten times. The antigen is unknown. TCRdb redid the calling of the 5' RACE reads with MiXCR, one entry per CDR3 protein. The repertoire holds about 220,000 distinct CDR3 sequences, with roughly 25% as singletons. The chain recombines TRBV5-6 with TRBJ2-5; no clear D gene. The sequence was obtained from a male donor with ankylosing spondylitis or in good health (not recorded which). Sequences were obtained from blood, either unsorted or a sorted T cell fraction (not recorded which). CDR3 amino acids: CASSFARETQYF. The CDR3 DNA reads TGTGCCAGCAGCTTTGCGAGGGAGACCCAGTACTTC.